Listed below are T cell receptor beta chains from one sample, sequenced in a study of graft-versus-host responses after intestinal transplantation. The repertoire was sequenced with immunoSEQ multiplex PCR; TCRdb's copy has only in-frame clones and lacks some. The sample has about 97,000 clones, about nine tenths seen once. Sequences were derived from PBMCs, sampled about 440 days after intestinal transplant. These receptors came from a human patient who received an intestinal transplant, so some T cells may come from the graft donor. The CDR3 runs from the conserved cysteine through the conserved F or W. D genes are given only for firm matches. Expanded clones get a size class; other rows say once, few or many, or leave the size out.

D gene: TRBD1; clone size: NA; J gene: TRBJ1-2; V gene: TRBV7-2; CDR3 DNA: TGTGCCAGCAGCTTAGTCGGGGGACAGGTGGGCTACACCTTC; CDR3 protein: CASSLVGGQVGYTF
D gene: NA; clone size: NA; J gene: TRBJ2-2; V gene: TRBV10-1; CDR3 DNA: TGCGCCAGCAGTGTTAAGACACCCGGGGGCACCGGGGAGCTGTTTTTT; CDR3 protein: CASSVKTPGGTGELFF
D gene: TRBD2; clone size: NA; J gene: TRBJ2-7; V gene: TRBV7-9; CDR3 DNA: TGTGCCAGCAGCCCCTCTCTAGCGGGTTGGGCCTACGAGCAGTACTTC; CDR3 protein: CASSPSLAGWAYEQYF
D gene: TRBD2; clone size: NA; J gene: TRBJ2-5; V gene: TRBV19; CDR3 DNA: TGTGCCAGTAGTATTCAGGGAGGGGAGACCCAGTACTTC; CDR3 protein: CASSIQGGETQYF
D gene: NA; clone size: NA; J gene: TRBJ2-1; V gene: TRBV6-1; CDR3 DNA: TGTGCCAGCAGTGAAGCGACTAGTGAGCAGTTCTTC; CDR3 protein: CASSEATSEQFF
D gene: NA; clone size: NA; J gene: TRBJ2-7; V gene: TRBV6-5; CDR3 DNA: TGTGCCAGCCGGAGGGGCCATTCCTACGAGCAGTACTTC; CDR3 protein: CASRRGHSYEQYF
D gene: NA; clone size: NA; J gene: TRBJ2-7; V gene: TRBV6-5; CDR3 DNA: TGTGCCAGTCACCTGGGCCCCCGCTACGAGCAGTACTTC; CDR3 protein: CASHLGPRYEQYF
D gene: NA; clone size: NA; J gene: TRBJ2-1; V gene: TRBV7-9; CDR3 DNA: TGTGCCAGCAGCCTCTGGGAGGAGCAGTTCTTC; CDR3 protein: CASSLWEEQFF
D gene: NA; clone size: NA; J gene: TRBJ1-6; V gene: TRBV21-1; CDR3 DNA: TGTGCCAGCAGGATAAGTTCACCCCTCCACTTT; CDR3 protein: CASRISSPLHF
D gene: TRBD1; clone size: once; J gene: TRBJ1-1; V gene: TRBV5-8; CDR3 DNA: TGTGCCAGCAGCCTACTCGGACAGGGTACTGAAGCTTTCTTT; CDR3 protein: CASSLLGQGTEAFF
D gene: NA; clone size: NA; J gene: TRBJ2-1; V gene: TRBV6-6; CDR3 DNA: TGTGCCAGCAGTTACACCGACAGGCTATACAATGAGCAGTTCTTC; CDR3 protein: CASSYTDRLYNEQFF
D gene: NA; clone size: NA; J gene: TRBJ1-2; V gene: TRBV4-1; CDR3 DNA: TGCGCCAGCAGCCGAGAGGGTGGGACAAGAAATGGCTACACCTTC; CDR3 protein: CASSREGGTRNGYTF
D gene: NA; clone size: NA; J gene: TRBJ1-6; V gene: TRBV5-1; CDR3 DNA: TGCGCCAGCAGCTTGGAAGGGGCCGGCAATTCACCCCTCCACTTT; CDR3 protein: CASSLEGAGNSPLHF
D gene: NA; clone size: NA; J gene: TRBJ1-6; V gene: TRBV5-1; CDR3 DNA: TGCGCCAGCAGCTCAGATGGGAATTCACCCCTCCACTTT; CDR3 protein: CASSSDGNSPLHF
D gene: NA; clone size: NA; J gene: TRBJ1-2; V gene: TRBV18; CDR3 DNA: TGTGCCAGCTCACCGTCAATGGGTCAGGCGCTTAAAGAAGCTAACTATGGCTACACCTTC; CDR3 protein: CASSPSMGQALKEANYGYTF
D gene: NA; clone size: NA; J gene: TRBJ1-1; V gene: TRBV7-3; CDR3 DNA: TGTGCCAGCAGCGCCCAAGGTGGGAACACTGAAGCTTTCTTT; CDR3 protein: CASSAQGGNTEAFF
D gene: NA; clone size: NA; J gene: TRBJ1-6; V gene: TRBV12-5; CDR3 DNA: TGTGCTAGTGGTTTGGGCCTCTTCTCACCCCTCCACTTT; CDR3 protein: CASGLGLFSPLHF
D gene: NA; clone size: NA; J gene: TRBJ1-6; V gene: TRBV6-4; CDR3 DNA: TGTGCCAGCAGTGACAAGGTGAATTCACCCCTCCACTTT; CDR3 protein: CASSDKVNSPLHF
D gene: NA; clone size: NA; J gene: TRBJ2-5; V gene: TRBV7-7; CDR3 DNA: TGTGCTAGCAGCTTGGGATTTCAGGAGACCCAGTACTTC; CDR3 protein: CASSLGFQETQYF
D gene: NA; clone size: NA; J gene: TRBJ2-7; V gene: TRBV9; CDR3 DNA: TGTGCCAGCAGCGTAGGATGGGGGGCGGGCGAGCAGTACTTC; CDR3 protein: CASSVGWGAGEQYF
D gene: NA; clone size: NA; J gene: TRBJ2-4; V gene: TRBV6-1; CDR3 DNA: TGTGCCAGCAGTGAAGGGGCGGCTCGAGGTTCCATAGCCAAAAACATTCAGTACTTC; CDR3 protein: CASSEGAARGSIAKNIQYF
D gene: NA; clone size: NA; J gene: TRBJ1-1; V gene: TRBV18; CDR3 DNA: TGTGCCAGCTCACCACCGGGGACACTGAACACTGAAGCTTTCTTT; CDR3 protein: CASSPPGTLNTEAFF
D gene: NA; clone size: NA; J gene: TRBJ1-2; V gene: TRBV5-1; CDR3 DNA: TGCGCCAGCAGGGAGGGCAGGGACTATGGCTACACCTTC; CDR3 protein: CASREGRDYGYTF
D gene: NA; clone size: few; J gene: TRBJ2-7; V gene: TRBV2; CDR3 DNA: TGTGCCAGCAGTGCACGGGTCGAGCAGTACTTC; CDR3 protein: CASSARVEQYF
D gene: NA; clone size: NA; J gene: TRBJ1-2; V gene: TRBV9; CDR3 DNA: TGTGCCAGCAGCGTAGTTACAGGGTATGGCTACACCTTC; CDR3 protein: CASSVVTGYGYTF
D gene: NA; clone size: NA; J gene: TRBJ1-3; V gene: TRBV27; CDR3 DNA: TGTGCCAGCAGCGGAACAGGGAAAAACACCATATATTTT; CDR3 protein: CASSGTGKNTIYF
D gene: TRBD2; clone size: NA; J gene: TRBJ2-1; V gene: TRBV18; CDR3 DNA: TGTGCCAGCTCCCCCGGCAGGTTGAGTGGGGGGGATGAGCAGTTCTTC; CDR3 protein: CASSPGRLSGGDEQFF
D gene: TRBD1; clone size: NA; J gene: TRBJ1-4; V gene: TRBV19; CDR3 DNA: TGTGCCAGTAGTCCCCGGACAGGAAAGAAGGAAAAACTGTTTTTT; CDR3 protein: CASSPRTGKKEKLFF
D gene: TRBD1; clone size: once; J gene: TRBJ2-1; V gene: TRBV4-1; CDR3 DNA: TGCGCCAGCAGCCAAGCATTGGCCGGGGACAGTTACAATGAGCAGTTCTTC; CDR3 protein: CASSQALAGDSYNEQFF
D gene: NA; clone size: few; J gene: TRBJ1-2; V gene: TRBV2; CDR3 DNA: TGTGCCAGCAGTGAATGGAGGGGGTTCTCCTATGGCTACACCTTC; CDR3 protein: CASSEWRGFSYGYTF
D gene: NA; clone size: NA; J gene: TRBJ1-1; V gene: TRBV15; CDR3 DNA: TGTGCCACCAGCTTTGGGGCCTTGAACACTGAAGCTTTCTTT; CDR3 protein: CATSFGALNTEAFF
D gene: TRBD1; clone size: NA; J gene: TRBJ2-7; V gene: TRBV10-3; CDR3 DNA: TGTGCCATCAGTGGGGGACAGGGAGGCAACGAGCAGTACTTC; CDR3 protein: CAISGGQGGNEQYF
D gene: NA; clone size: NA; J gene: TRBJ2-1; V gene: TRBV7-3; CDR3 DNA: TGTGCCAGCAGCTTCCTCTCGGAGTACAATGAGCAGTTCTTC; CDR3 protein: CASSFLSEYNEQFF
D gene: NA; clone size: NA; J gene: TRBJ2-7; V gene: TRBV5-1; CDR3 DNA: TGCGCCAGCGCGTGGGACGGGGACTCCTACGAGCAGTACTTC; CDR3 protein: CASAWDGDSYEQYF